The rows below give T cell receptor beta chains drawn from one sample of a study of T cell responses to AZD1222 COVID-19 vaccine. Libraries were prepared by immunoSEQ multiplex PCR; TCRdb keeps only in-frame clonotypes and omits some of them. The sample shows about 80,000 clones, 70% to 90% of them seen only once. Sequenced material: peripheral blood, taken 28 days after the second AZD1222 dose. The source of these receptors is an adult who received the AZD1222 COVID-19 vaccine. CDR3s include the opening cysteine and the closing phenylalanine or tryptophan. D genes are given only for firm matches. Clone sizes are given selectively: once, few, many, or a class where the clone is expanded.

J | D | size | V | DNA | CDR3
TRBJ1-2 | - | few | TRBV27 | TGTGCCAGCAGTGAATGGGGCCCTCACTATGGCTACACCTTC | CASSEWGPHYGYTF
TRBJ1-6 | - | - | TRBV4-3 | TGCGCCAGCAGCCCTACCGGGACAAATTCACCCCTCCACTTT | CASSPTGTNSPLHF
TRBJ1-6 | - | - | TRBV27 | TGTGCCAGCAGTTTCCGGGCAGTCCCACCCCTCCACTTT | CASSFRAVPPLHF
TRBJ1-4 | - | - | TRBV18 | TGTGCCAGCTCACCACCGGCGGGGCCAAATGAAAAACTGTTTTTT | CASSPPAGPNEKLFF
TRBJ1-1 | TRBD1 | - | TRBV18 | TGTGCCAGCTCACCAACGGGACAGCCGGGGAACACTGAAGCTTTCTTT | CASSPTGQPGNTEAFF
TRBJ2-1 | - | once | TRBV5-1 | TGCGCCAGCAGCACGGGACTTTCCAATGAGCAGTTCTTC | CASSTGLSNEQFF
TRBJ1-2 | TRBD1 | - | TRBV5-1 | TGCGCCAGCAGCGAGACAGGGCATGGCTACACCTTC | CASSETGHGYTF
TRBJ2-7 | TRBD1 | once | TRBV5-6 | TGTGCCAGCAGCCTACAGGGGCCAACCTCCTACGAGCAGTACTTC | CASSLQGPTSYEQYF
TRBJ1-3 | - | - | TRBV7-8 | TGTGCCAGCAGCTTAGTATCAGGGTTGAACACCATATATTTT | CASSLVSGLNTIYF
TRBJ2-3 | - | - | TRBV7-2 | TGTGCCAGCAGCTTAACCCCCAGCGGTCCACAAGTTACGCAGTATTTT | CASSLTPSGPQVTQYF
TRBJ2-1 | - | - | TRBV11-2 | TGTGCCAGCAGCCGCAAAACGGGACTCTGGTACAATGAGCAGTTCTTC | CASSRKTGLWYNEQFF
TRBJ2-7 | - | - | TRBV4-3 | TGCGCCAGCAGCATAGCGGACTCCTACGAGCAGTACTTC | CASSIADSYEQYF
TRBJ1-5 | - | - | TRBV5-1 | TGCGCCAGCAGCTCCGGGGAGGCAGGGCTAACAAATCAGCCCCAGCATTTT | CASSSGEAGLTNQPQHF
TRBJ1-4 | - | once | TRBV10-3 | TGTGCCATCAGGGACAGCCAAAATGAAAAACTGTTTTTT | CAIRDSQNEKLFF
TRBJ2-1 | - | few | TRBV19 | TGTGCCAGTAGTACGGGAGAGGTGAATGAGCAGTTCTTC | CASSTGEVNEQFF
TRBJ2-1 | TRBD1 | - | TRBV9 | TGTGCCAGCAGCCCCTCCGGGACAGGATACAATGAGCAGTTCTTC | CASSPSGTGYNEQFF
TRBJ1-1 | TRBD1 | - | TRBV12-3/TRBV12-4 | TGTGCCAGCAGTTTTCAGGGGGGGACTGAAGCTTTCTTT | CASSFQGGTEAFF